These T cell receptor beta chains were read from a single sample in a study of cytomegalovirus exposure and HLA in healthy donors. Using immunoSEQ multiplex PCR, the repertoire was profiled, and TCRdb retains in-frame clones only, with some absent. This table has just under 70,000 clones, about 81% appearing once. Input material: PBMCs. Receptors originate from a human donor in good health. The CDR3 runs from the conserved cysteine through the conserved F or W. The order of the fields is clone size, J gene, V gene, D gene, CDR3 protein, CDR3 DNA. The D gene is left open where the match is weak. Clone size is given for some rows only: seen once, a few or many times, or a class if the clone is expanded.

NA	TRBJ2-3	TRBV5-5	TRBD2	CASSGGGGTDTQYF	TGTGCCAGCAGCGGGGGAGGGGGCACAGATACGCAGTATTTT
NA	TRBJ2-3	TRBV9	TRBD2	CASSSPTSRSTDTQYF	TGTGCCAGCAGCTCACCGACTAGCCGGAGCACAGATACGCAGTATTTT
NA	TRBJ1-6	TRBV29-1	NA	CSVAAGDSPLHF	TGCAGCGTTGCCGCAGGGGACTCACCCCTCCACTTT
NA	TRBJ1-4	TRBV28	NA	CASRASNEKLFF	TGTGCCAGCAGAGCTAGTAATGAAAAACTGTTTTTT
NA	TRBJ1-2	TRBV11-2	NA	CASSPTETLNYGYTF	TGTGCCAGCAGCCCCACGGAGACTCTTAACTATGGCTACACCTTC
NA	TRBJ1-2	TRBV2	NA	CASRLSREDGYPF	TGTGCCAGCAGGCTGTCCAGGGAAGACGGCTACCCCTTC
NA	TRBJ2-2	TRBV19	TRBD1	CASSATGASTGELFF	TGTGCCAGTAGCGCGACAGGGGCATCCACCGGGGAGCTGTTTTTT
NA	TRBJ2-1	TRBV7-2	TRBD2	CASSSPAGNNEQFF	TGTGCCAGCAGCTCACCAGCGGGGAACAATGAGCAGTTCTTC
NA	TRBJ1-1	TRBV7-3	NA	CASSLRRAAEAFF	TGTGCCAGCAGCTTACGCCGTGCGGCTGAAGCTTTCTTT
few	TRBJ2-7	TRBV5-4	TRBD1	CASSPRDRGEYEQYF	TGTGCCAGCAGCCCGAGGGACAGGGGAGAGTACGAGCAGTACTTC
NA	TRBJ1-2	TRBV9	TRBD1	CASERTGYGYTF	TGTGCCAGTGAGCGGACAGGGTATGGCTACACCTTC
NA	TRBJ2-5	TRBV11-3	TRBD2	CASSFGTSGGETQYF	TGTGCCAGCAGCTTCGGGACTAGCGGGGGAGAGACCCAGTACTTC
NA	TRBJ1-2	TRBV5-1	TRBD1	CASSQRTGGHGYTF	TGCGCCAGCAGCCAAAGGACAGGGGGCCATGGCTACACCTTC
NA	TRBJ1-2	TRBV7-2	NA	CASSLHQVLGYTF	TGTGCCAGCAGCTTACACCAGGTATTAGGCTACACCTTC
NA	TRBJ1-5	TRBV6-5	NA	CATQRGGESDQPQHF	TGTGCTACCCAGAGGGGAGGTGAGTCTGATCAGCCCCAGCATTTT
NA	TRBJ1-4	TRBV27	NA	CASSADSFDVEKLFF	TGTGCCAGCAGTGCCGACAGTTTTGACGTAGAAAAACTGTTTTTT
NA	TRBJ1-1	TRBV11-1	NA	CASSLSPVNTEAFF	TGTGCCAGCAGCTTATCCCCGGTGAACACTGAAGCTTTCTTT
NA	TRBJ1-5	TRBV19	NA	CASSSLNQPQHF	TGTGCCAGTAGTAGTCTCAATCAGCCCCAGCATTTT
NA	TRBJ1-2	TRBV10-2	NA	CASRTGIRFPQDYGYTF	TGCGCCAGCAGGACCGGGATCCGCTTTCCCCAGGACTATGGCTACACCTTC